The T cell receptor (beta chain) described here comes from a study of OX40 agonist ivuxolimab in advanced cancers. The wider study: Enrolled patients in dose escalation had cancers that were hepatocellular carcinoma, melanoma, renal cell or head and neck cancer.

In the case of this clone: The target antigen is unknown.

The study, taken as a whole, reports: Low clonal expansion, among the lowest seen, marked partial responders at 0.1-3.0 mg/kg.

Enrollment shut out patients with autoimmune disease history or systemic immunosuppression. Trimming stripped 0 bases from V and 0 bases from J, with 7 bases between. The CDR3 contains 15 residues. Per the germline V gene, CDR1 is SGHNT and CDR2 is YYREEE (reference sequence). TCRdb's table, derived via immunoSEQ multiplex PCR, lists solely in-frame clones and lacks some. The sample includes about 74,000 clones, just over 90% seen only once; the top ten take about 5.5%. This clonotype originated in an adult with an advanced solid tumor such as melanoma, head and neck, liver or kidney cancer. The chain couples TRBV5-4 to TRBJ2-1, with D uncertain. The input for sequencing was CD4+ or CD8+ T cells sorted from blood, taken in a trial of the OX40 agonist ivuxolimab. DNA for the CDR3: TGTGCCAGCAGCTTGGTACCGGGCTCCTACAATGAGCAGTTCTTC. Its translation: CASSLVPGSYNEQFF.